This T cell receptor beta chain was recorded in a study of T cells in Graves' hyperthyroidism and ophthalmopathy. The investigators amplified TCR beta CDR3 regions from RNA transcripts. In the first-round RT-PCR of the TCR CDR3, the HTBI primer set was used. TCRdb used MiXCR to reprocess the multiplex PCR reads, holding one entry per CDR3 protein. The table records hundreds of thousands of distinct CDR3 sequences, 30% to 40% of them present only once. The germline V gene encodes CDR1 LNHDA and CDR2 SQIVND (reference sequence). The CDR3 is made up of 15 amino acids. Trimming left V 2 bases short and J 0 bases short, with 7 bases between.

The sample consisted of blood. This TCR was sampled from a woman in her thirties or forties with Graves' hyperthyroidism. This chain connects TRBV19 to TRBJ2-2; D remains ambiguous. This CDR3 reads CASSIRQTNTGELFF. The CDR3 nucleotides are TGTGCCAGTAGTATAAGGCAGACGAACACCGGGGAGCTGTTTTTT.